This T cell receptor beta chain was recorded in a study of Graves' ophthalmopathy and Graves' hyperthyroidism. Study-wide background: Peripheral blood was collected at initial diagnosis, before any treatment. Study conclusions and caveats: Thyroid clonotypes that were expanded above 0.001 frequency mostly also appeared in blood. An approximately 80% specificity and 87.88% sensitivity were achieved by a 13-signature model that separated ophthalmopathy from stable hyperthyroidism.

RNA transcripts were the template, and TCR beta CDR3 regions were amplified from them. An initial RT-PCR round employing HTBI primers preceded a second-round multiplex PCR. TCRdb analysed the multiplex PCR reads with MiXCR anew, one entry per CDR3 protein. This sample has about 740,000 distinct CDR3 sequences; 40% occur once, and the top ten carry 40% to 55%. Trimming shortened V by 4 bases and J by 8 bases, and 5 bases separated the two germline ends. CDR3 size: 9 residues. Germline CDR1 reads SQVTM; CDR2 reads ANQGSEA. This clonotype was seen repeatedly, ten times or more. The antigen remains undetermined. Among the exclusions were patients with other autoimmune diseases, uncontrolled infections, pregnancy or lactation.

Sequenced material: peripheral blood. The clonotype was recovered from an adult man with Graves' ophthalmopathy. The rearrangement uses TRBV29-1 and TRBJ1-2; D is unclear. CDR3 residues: CSVVAGYTF. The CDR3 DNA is TGCAGCGTTGTTGCCGGCTACACCTTC.